The clone carrying this T cell receptor beta chain was picked up many times. This specimen belongs to a study of identical twins. CDR3 length: 16 amino acids. V was cut by 3 bases and J by 10 bases, with 19 bases left in between. The germline gives CDR1 KGHSH, CDR2 LQKENI. One entry per CDR3 protein results from TCRdb running MiXCR on the 5' RACE reads. The sample yields about 690,000 distinct CDR3 sequences, over 5% seen once. This TCR derives from a man aged 18 to 30 in good health. The sequenced sample was naive T cells sorted from blood. V gene TRBV18 combines with J gene TRBJ1-6; D is undetermined. The CDR3 coding sequence is TGTGCCAGCTCACCTGGAATTGACGGGGATGTGTCACCCCTCCACTTT. It specifies CASSPGIDGDVSPLHF.